The next 3 T cell receptor beta chains were all read from a single sample in a study of cytomegalovirus exposure and HLA in healthy donors. In the PCR, 60 Vbeta and 13 Jbeta primers were used. The assay was immunoSEQ multiplex PCR, and TCRdb's table has in-frame clones only and misses some. The sample lists approximately 150,000 clones, 87% occurring once. Sequenced: PBMCs. These receptors were collected from a woman younger than 45 in good health and CMV-seronegative.

This rearrangement joins TRBV5-1 to TRBJ2-7, with 7 bases matching TRBD1. V was pared by 4 bases and J by 2 bases, with 9 bases of the junction left unmatched. Germline V gene sequence: CDR1 SGHRS, CDR2 YFSETQ. This CDR3 contains 15 residues. CDR3 region: CASSRGTEATYEQYF. The CDR3 coding sequence is TGCGCCAGCAGCCGAGGGACAGAGGCAACCTACGAGCAGTACTTC. The complete variable domain, with remaining parts taken from reference TRBV5-1 and TRBJ2-7, reads KAGVTQTPRYLIKTRGQQVTLSCSPISGHRSVSWYQQTPGQGLQFLFEYFSETQRNKGNFPGRFSGRQFSNSRSEMNVSTLELGDSALYLCASSRGTEATYEQYFGPGTRLTVT.

Written as DNA, the CDR3 is TGTGCCAGCAGATTCCCCGGGACTATACAAGAGACCCAGTACTTC. Its translation: CASRFPGTIQETQYF. This chain links TRBV7-3 with TRBJ2-5, with 7 bases aligning to TRBD2. CDR3 length: 15 residues. The germline gives CDR1 SGHTA, CDR2 FQGTGA. Germline trimming cut 6 bases from V and 2 bases from J; bases unmatched to any gene: 9. The whole variable domain, filled in from reference TRBV7-3 and TRBJ2-5, reads GAGVSQTPSNKVTEKGKYVELRCDPISGHTALYWYRQSLGQGPEFLIYFQGTGAADDSGLPNDRFFAVRPEGSVSTLKIQRTERGDSAVYLCASRFPGTIQETQYFGPGTRLLVL.

The chain uses TRBV5-1 and TRBJ2-5, with a weak D call TRBD1 (5 bases). The V end lost 7 bases, the J end lost 0 bases, and 16 bases lay between the germline ends. This CDR3 contains 15 residues. CDR1 SGHRS and CDR2 YFSETQ come from the germline V gene. CDR3 in amino acids: CASSLRGPYQETQYF. In DNA form, the CDR3 reads TGCGCCAGCTCTTTAAGGGGCCCGTACCAAGAGACCCAGTACTTC. The entire variable domain, with the rest obtained from reference TRBV5-1 and TRBJ2-5, is as follows: KAGVTQTPRYLIKTRGQQVTLSCSPISGHRSVSWYQQTPGQGLQFLFEYFSETQRNKGNFPGRFSGRQFSNSRSEMNVSTLELGDSALYLCASSLRGPYQETQYFGPGTRLLVL.